This T cell receptor (beta chain) appears in the sequencing data of a study of T cell responses to AZD1222 COVID-19 vaccine (dated by TCRdb to the early 2020s). About the full investigation: Because spike-specific TCR depth and breadth did not differ between the two schedules, AZD1222 recipients who got a second dose at roughly 4 weeks were pooled with those who got a second dose at roughly 12 weeks. TCR sequencing covered 233 trial participants: around 210 given two doses of AZD1222 and about 26 given two doses of MenACWY control vaccine. Trial participants were enrolled into age subgroups of 18-55, 56-69 and 70-plus years, which contained roughly 140, 27 and 60 TCR-sequenced participants, respectively.

Comments on this clone: Its antigen is not yet known. No much larger clone is present one base from it, and per-base qualities are unavailable.

The junction shows trimming of 4 bases on V and 7 bases on J, and the gene matches do not reach 14 bases of it. Per the germline V gene, SGHAT is the CDR1 and FQNNGV is the CDR2. From cysteine to phenylalanine, the CDR3 is 18 amino acids long. Of all the DNA, just the CDR3 is kept, 54 bases in frame from base 1. Explained via the paper, the time point label denotes: baseline before first vaccination. Vaccinee samples came from UK trials COV001 and COV002, including a single-blind randomized controlled phase 2/3 trial of AZD1222 (ChAdOx1 nCoV-19) in healthy adults. Trial participant PBMC samples were collected at day 0 and day 28 after the second dose for TCRbeta chain sequencing. General findings and caveats noted by the study authors: Epitopes outside the regions mutated in the B.1.351 and B.1.1.7 variants were reportedly recognized by nearly half of the unique spike-specific TCRs. The 56-69-year group was small, and its depth increase did not reach significance, likely because of low power. No day 14 peak-response samples were available, so repertoires were characterized only after the peak T cell response. Most participants were white British and females outnumbered males, and the authors suggested that clonal diversity may have been underestimated. A significant rise in spike-specific TCR breadth and depth was observed after two AZD1222 doses relative to day 0 and relative to MenACWY recipients. The vaccine-associated CD4 TCRs covered the entire spike protein, and the dominant responses fell in regions 160-218 and 743-854. Only five or six AZD1222 recipients were SARS-CoV-2 seropositive at baseline, limiting conclusions about previously exposed vaccinees.

The CDR3 regions of human TCRbeta chains were subjected to immunosequencing. On the study's bioinformatics: Repertoire TCRs were matched against a reference library of SARS-CoV-2-specific TCRs generated with the MIRA antigen-specificity platform. Breadth was defined as the fraction of unique TCRs that were SARS-CoV-2-associated, and depth was defined as the fraction of total T cells that were SARS-CoV-2-associated. Each spike-specific TCR was assigned to its reactive spike region and to a CD4 or CD8 class using the MIRA data. Log10-transformed breadth and depth values were compared by one-way ANOVA with Sidak's multiple comparisons tests. The clones in this table, taken by TCRdb from immuneACCESS, are in-frame only. Not every clone is retained; where verified, under half of the shortfall comes from an unresolved V gene, and the cause of the rest is unknown. D and trimming were read from the DNA, whereas the V and J calls and clone size are those reported in that table. For this sample there are about 85,000 clones; roughly 90% appear just once. The top ten clonotypes cover 5.8% of the sample.

The receptor's source is an adult in good health. This chain is built from TRBV11-2 and TRBJ2-1; TRBD2 lines up with 12 middle nucleotides. The sequences come from peripheral blood, collected on day 0 of AZD1222 vaccination. The CDR3 protein: CASSSQGLAGFVPNEQFF. The sequenced DNA: TGTGCCAGCAGCTCTCAAGGACTAGCGGGATTTGTTCCTAATGAGCAGTTCTTC.